The next 4 T cell receptor beta chains were all read from a single sample in a study of cytomegalovirus exposure and HLA in healthy donors. The primer mix had 60 Vbeta and 13 Jbeta primers. The method was immunoSEQ multiplex PCR; TCRdb's version includes in-frame clones alone and lacks a portion of them. Seen here are 53,000 or so clones, less than 85% observed once, and the top ten hold roughly 6.4%. The specimen was PBMCs. The receptor set was obtained from a man aged 30-40 years in good health and CMV-seropositive.

The rearrangement uses TRBV28 and TRBJ1-2; 8 bases map to TRBD1. CDR1 and CDR2 (germline): MDHEN, SYDVKM. This CDR3 is built from 15 residues. With 3 bases clipped from V and 3 bases from J, the junction kept 6 bases outside the gene matches. DNA for the CDR3: TGTGCCAGCAGTTTGTACAGGGGGATGTACTATGGCTACACCTTC. Its protein is CASSLYRGMYYGYTF.

This chain links TRBV6-6 with TRBJ2-5; 11 positions agree with TRBD1. With the DNA end fitting TRBJ2-7 better, the J assignment may be wrong. This CDR3 has 14 amino acids. Germline CDR1 and CDR2: MNHNY and SVGAGI (reference sequence). The CDR3 reads CASRTGTGGYEQYF. CDR3 nucleotide sequence: TGTGCCAGCAGAACGGGGACAGGGGGCTACGAGCAGTACTTC.

CDR3 protein: CASSVGRNNQPQHF. In DNA form, the CDR3 reads TGTGCCAGCAGTGTAGGGAGGAACAATCAGCCCCAGCATTTT. The gene calls are TRBV6-1 and TRBJ1-5; D is unclear. CDR1 and CDR2 (germline): MNHNS, SASEGT. This CDR3 comprises 14 residues. V dropped 4 bases and J dropped 3 bases, with 10 bases sitting between them.

This clone was seen once. The chain carries TRBV6-1 and TRBJ1-4, with a tentative D call TRBD1 (5 bases). CDR3 length: 15 residues. The germline V and J ends were trimmed by 0 bases and 1 base, with 6 bases remaining between them. Per germline, CDR1 MNHNS and CDR2 SASEGT. In DNA form, the CDR3 reads TGTGCCAGCAGTGAAGCCGGGGGAACTAATGAAAAACTGTTTTTT. Protein: CASSEAGGTNEKLFF.